Presented here are 12 T cell receptor beta chains from one specimen sequenced in a study of T cell responses to AZD1222 COVID-19 vaccine. Repertoires were generated with immunoSEQ multiplex PCR, while TCRdb's copy carries only in-frame clones and drops some. The data contain about 140,000 clones, approximately 92% of them singletons. This specimen consisted of peripheral blood, obtained on day 0 of AZD1222 vaccination. The origin of the receptors is an adult in good health.

V gene TRBV4-2 combines with J gene TRBJ1-6; D is undetermined. Trimming stripped 1 base from V and 0 bases from J, with 10 bases between. The CDR3 is 17 residues long. Per germline, CDR1 LGHNA and CDR2 YNFKEQ. The DNA for the CDR3 is TGTGCCAGCAGCCAAGGAACCGATAGCTCCTATAATTCACCCCTCCACTTT. Translation: CASSQGTDSSYNSPLHF.

The chain links TRBV3-1 (or the pseudogene TRBV3-2) to TRBJ1-4; D perhaps matches TRBD1 (6 bases). Deletions cut 0 bases from V and 0 bases from J, with 8 bases between. The CDR3 totals 16 residues. Germline values: CDR1 LGHDT, CDR2 YNNKEL (reference sequence). The CDR3 loop reads CASSQEGTTTNEKLFF. The CDR3 DNA reads TGTGCCAGCAGCCAAGAGGGGACAACAACTAATGAAAAACTGTTTTTT.

This chain connects TRBV11-1 to TRBJ1-1; D ambiguous. This CDR3 comprises 13 residues. CDR1 is SGHAT and CDR2 is FQDESV in the germline V gene (reference sequence). V was trimmed by 1 base and J by 4 bases, leaving 7 bases between them. The DNA for the CDR3 is TGTGCCAGCAGCTTAGGTATTGTCACTGAAGCTTTCTTT. Encoded protein: CASSLGIVTEAFF. The full variable domain, in which reference TRBV11-1 and TRBJ1-1 provide the parts outside the CDR3, is EAEVAQSPRYKITEKSQAVAFWCDPISGHATLYWYRQILGQGPELLVQFQDESVVDDSQLPKDRFSAERLKGVDSTLKIQPAELGDSAMYLCASSLGIVTEAFFGQGTRLTVV.

The chain recombines TRBV3-1 (or the pseudogene TRBV3-2) with TRBJ2-3; 7 bases map to TRBD2. The CDR3 totals 15 residues. Looked up from germline, CDR1 is LGHDT and CDR2 is YNNKEL (reference sequence). After removal of 5 bases from V and 2 bases from J, the junction contained 7 bases not matched to a gene. CDR3 in DNA: TGTGCCAGCAGCAGCGGGACGGGTTACACAGATACGCAGTATTTT. This encodes CASSSGTGYTDTQYF.

CDR3 DNA sequence: TGTGCCAGCAGTCTGACAGACACTGAAGCTTTCTTT. Translated, it gives CASSLTDTEAFF. The chain couples TRBV25-1 to TRBJ1-1, with a weak D call TRBD1 (5 bases). Germline V lookup: CDR1 MGHDK, CDR2 SYGVNS. V was trimmed by 5 bases and J by 3 bases, leaving 7 bases between them. This CDR3 has 12 amino acids.

J is TRBJ2-1 and V is TRBV27; D is unresolved. CDR3 length: 14 residues. Germline lookup yields CDR1 MNHEY and CDR2 SMNVEV (reference sequence). Trimming cost V 5 bases and J 3 bases, with 11 bases left between them. The CDR3 DNA reads TGTGCCAGCAGTCCGGACGGCATCTACAATGAGCAGTTCTTC. It codes for CASSPDGIYNEQFF.

J is TRBJ2-7 and V is TRBV6-2 or TRBV6-3; D is tentatively TRBD1 or TRBD2 (5 bases each). V shed 2 bases and J shed 1 base, with 9 bases lying between them. CDR1 is MNHEY and CDR2 is SVGEGT in the germline V gene. CDR3 length: 14 amino acids. DNA for the CDR3: TGTGCCAGCAGTTACCGGGACGGGTCCTACGAGCAGTACTTC. Protein product: CASSYRDGSYEQYF.

The chain recombines TRBV9 with TRBJ1-2; 12 bases are shared with TRBD1. CDR1 is SGDLS, CDR2 YYNGEE, per germline. The CDR3 is 13 residues long. V lost 5 bases, J lost 6 bases, and 2 bases stayed unmatched. CDR3 in amino acids: CASRGQGAHGYTF. DNA for the CDR3: TGTGCCAGCAGGGGACAGGGGGCCCATGGCTACACCTTC.

The CDR3 here is CASSVDSSYNEQFF. DNA of the CDR3: TGTGCCAGCAGCGTCGACAGCTCCTACAATGAGCAGTTCTTC. This rearrangement joins TRBV7-2 to TRBJ2-1; weak D call: TRBD1 (5 bases). The CDR3 contains 14 residues. Germline V gene sequence: CDR1 SGHTA, CDR2 FQGNSA. The V end lost 5 bases, the J end lost 0 bases, and 8 bases lay between the germline ends.

This chain uses TRBV5-8 with TRBJ1-1; D remains unclear. V was cut by 3 bases and J by 1 base, with 13 bases left in between. The CDR3 sequence is 15 residues long. Germline lookup yields CDR1 SGHTS and CDR2 YDEGEE. This CDR3 reads CASSSDPGANTEAFF. DNA of the CDR3: TGTGCCAGCAGCTCGGACCCAGGAGCGAACACTGAAGCTTTCTTT.

The rearrangement joins TRBV11-3 to TRBJ2-1; 9 bases agree with TRBD2. The length of the CDR3 is 16 residues. Germline V gene sequence: CDR1 SGHNT, CDR2 YENEEA. The V segment lost 5 bases and the J segment 4 bases; nucleotides outside the gene matches: 9. CDR3 amino acids: CASSQSWREGYNEQFF. The CDR3 DNA reads TGTGCCAGCAGCCAGTCTTGGCGGGAGGGTTACAATGAGCAGTTCTTC. Full variable domain (missing parts from reference TRBV11-3 and TRBJ2-1): EAGVVQSPRYKIIEKKQPVAFWCNPISGHNTLYWYLQNLGQGPELLIRYENEEAVDDSQLPKDRFSAERLKGVDSTLKIQPAELGDSAVYLCASSQSWREGYNEQFFGPGTRLTVL.

This sequence joins TRBV24-1 and TRBJ2-5, with TRBD2 matching 9 bases. The CDR3 sequence is 17 residues long. V trimming: 3 bases; J trimming: 5 bases; junction bases outside the gene matches: 12. The germline gives CDR1 KGHDR, CDR2 SFDVKD. The CDR3 is CATSDKGEREDFETQYF. In DNA form, the CDR3 reads TGTGCCACCAGTGATAAGGGCGAGCGGGAGGATTTCGAGACCCAGTACTTC.